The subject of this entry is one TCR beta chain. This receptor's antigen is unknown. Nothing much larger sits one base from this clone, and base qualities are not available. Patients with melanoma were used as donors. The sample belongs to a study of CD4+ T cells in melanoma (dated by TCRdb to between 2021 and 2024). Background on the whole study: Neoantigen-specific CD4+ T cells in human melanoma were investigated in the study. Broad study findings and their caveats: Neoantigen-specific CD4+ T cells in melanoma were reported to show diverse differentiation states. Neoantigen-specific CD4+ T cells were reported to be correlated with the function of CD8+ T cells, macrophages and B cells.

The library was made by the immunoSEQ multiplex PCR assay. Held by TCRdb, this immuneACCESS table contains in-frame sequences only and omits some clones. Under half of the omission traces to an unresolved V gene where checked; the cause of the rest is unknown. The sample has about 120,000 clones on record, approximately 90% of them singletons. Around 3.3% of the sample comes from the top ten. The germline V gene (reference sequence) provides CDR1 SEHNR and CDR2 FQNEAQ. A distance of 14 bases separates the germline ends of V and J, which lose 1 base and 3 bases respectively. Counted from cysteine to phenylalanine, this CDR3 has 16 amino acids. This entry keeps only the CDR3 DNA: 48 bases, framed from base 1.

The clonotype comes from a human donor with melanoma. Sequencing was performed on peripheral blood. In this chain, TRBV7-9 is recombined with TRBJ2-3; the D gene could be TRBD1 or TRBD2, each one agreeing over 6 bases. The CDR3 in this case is CASSLDREGRTDTQYF. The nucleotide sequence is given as TGTGCCAGCAGCTTAGACAGGGAAGGGAGGACAGATACGCAGTATTTT.